This entry describes one TCR beta chain. The data were taken from a study of blood T cell repertoires in COVID-19. About the study: The United States, Italy and Spain supplied acute and convalescent COVID-19 samples. T cells, B-cell-depleted T cells, or PBMCs provided the cDNA or gDNA that served as material.

Per germline, CDR1 KGHSH and CDR2 LQKENI. Trimming at V came to 2 bases and at J to 4 bases, leaving 15 bases not matched to a gene. This CDR3 has 20 residues. How the authors handled the data: Quantification of nucleated cells was approximated via reference gene primer amplification. Using immunoSEQ multiplex PCR, the repertoire was profiled, and TCRdb retains in-frame clones only, with some absent. V, J and clone size are taken as reported in that table, and D and trimming were inferred from the DNA itself. The sample includes around 170,000 clones, about 74% of them seen just once. The sequenced material came from peripheral blood. The sequence was collected from a woman older than 75 with acute or convalescent COVID-19. The genes are TRBV18 and TRBJ2-3; 13 bases map to TRBD2. CDR3 sequence reads: CASSPVKRLRTSGSPDTQYF. The DNA of the CDR3 is TGTGCCAGCTCACCAGTCAAGAGACTCCGGACTAGCGGGAGCCCAGATACGCAGTATTTT.